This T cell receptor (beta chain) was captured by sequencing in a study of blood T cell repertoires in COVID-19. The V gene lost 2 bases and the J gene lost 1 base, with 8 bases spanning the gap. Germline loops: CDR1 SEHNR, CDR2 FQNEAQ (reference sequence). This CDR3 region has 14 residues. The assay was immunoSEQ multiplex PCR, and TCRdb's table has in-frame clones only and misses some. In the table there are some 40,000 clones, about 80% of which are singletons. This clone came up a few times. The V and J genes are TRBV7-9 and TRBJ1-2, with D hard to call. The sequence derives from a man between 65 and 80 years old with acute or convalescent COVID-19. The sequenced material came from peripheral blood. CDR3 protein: CASSLSTYNYGYTF. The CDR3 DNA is TGTGCCAGCAGCTTAAGCACCTATAACTATGGCTACACCTTC.